This TCR beta chain was profiled in a study of cytomegalovirus exposure and HLA in healthy donors. About the study: The approximately 670 first-cohort repertoires and the approximately 110 validation repertoires shared the same platform, a later analysis reported. General study points: Most TCR sequences were uncommon, yet certain public TCRs appeared in many donors. The investigators catalogued some 160 TCR beta chains as cytomegalovirus-associated. Through in vitro validation, three CMV-associated chains were shown to be specific for CMV antigens.

The CDR3 extends over 13 amino acids. Trimming removed 2 bases from V and 1 base from J, with 5 bases in between. Germline assignment: CDR1 SGHTA and CDR2 FQGNSA. This clone was picked up a small number of times. Its antigen remains unknown. Sequencing used immunoSEQ multiplex PCR; TCRdb keeps in-frame clones, though not all of them. The sample gives about 140,000 clones, 80% to 90% of which show up once; 1.4% is in the top ten. The origin of this receptor is a woman in her 30s in good health and CMV-seronegative. The sequencing sample was made of PBMCs. The chain employs TRBV7-2 and TRBJ1-1; possibly TRBD1 for D (5 bases). CDR3 sequence (DNA): TGTGCCAGCAGCTTACAGGGGAACACTGAAGCTTTCTTT. Encoded protein: CASSLQGNTEAFF.